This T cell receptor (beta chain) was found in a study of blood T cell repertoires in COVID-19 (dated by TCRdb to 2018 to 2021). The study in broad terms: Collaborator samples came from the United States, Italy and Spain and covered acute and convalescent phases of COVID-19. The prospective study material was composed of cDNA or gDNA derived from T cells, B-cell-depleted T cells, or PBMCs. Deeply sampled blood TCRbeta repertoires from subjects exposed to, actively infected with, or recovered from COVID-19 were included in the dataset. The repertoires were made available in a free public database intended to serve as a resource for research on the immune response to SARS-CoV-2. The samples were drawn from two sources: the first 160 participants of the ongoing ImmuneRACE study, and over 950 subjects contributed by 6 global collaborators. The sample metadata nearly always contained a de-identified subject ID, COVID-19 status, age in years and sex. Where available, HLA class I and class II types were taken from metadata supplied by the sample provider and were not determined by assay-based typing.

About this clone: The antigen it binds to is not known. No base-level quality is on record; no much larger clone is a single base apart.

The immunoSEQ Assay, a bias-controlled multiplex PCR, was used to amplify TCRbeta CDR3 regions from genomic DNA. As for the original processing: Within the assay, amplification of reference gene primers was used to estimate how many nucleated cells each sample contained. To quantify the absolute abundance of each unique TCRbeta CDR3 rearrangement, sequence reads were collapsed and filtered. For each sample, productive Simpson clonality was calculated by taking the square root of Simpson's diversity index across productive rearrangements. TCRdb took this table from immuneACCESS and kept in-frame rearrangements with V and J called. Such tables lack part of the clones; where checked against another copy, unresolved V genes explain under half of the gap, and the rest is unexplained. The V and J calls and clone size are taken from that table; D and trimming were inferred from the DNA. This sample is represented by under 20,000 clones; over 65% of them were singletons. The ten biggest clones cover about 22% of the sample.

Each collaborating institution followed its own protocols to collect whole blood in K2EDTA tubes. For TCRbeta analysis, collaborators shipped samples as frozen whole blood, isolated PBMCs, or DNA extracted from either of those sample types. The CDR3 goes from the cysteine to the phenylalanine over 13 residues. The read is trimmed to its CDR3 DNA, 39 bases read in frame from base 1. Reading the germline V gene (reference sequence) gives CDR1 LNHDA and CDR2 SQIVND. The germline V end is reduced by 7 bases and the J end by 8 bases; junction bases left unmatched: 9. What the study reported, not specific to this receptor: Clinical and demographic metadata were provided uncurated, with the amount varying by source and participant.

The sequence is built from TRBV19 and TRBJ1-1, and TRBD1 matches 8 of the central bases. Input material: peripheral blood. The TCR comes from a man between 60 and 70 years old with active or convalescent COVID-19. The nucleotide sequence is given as TGTGCCAGTATAAGGCAGCAGGGGGCGGAAGCTTTCTTT. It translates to CASIRQQGAEAFF.